The source of this T cell receptor (beta chain) is a study of T cells in Graves' hyperthyroidism and ophthalmopathy. In this sample, this clonotype turned up many times. The CDR3 consists of 14 residues. CDR1 is SNHLY and CDR2 is FYNNEI in the germline V gene. V was shortened by 5 bases and J by 2 bases, with 12 bases between the two germline ends. RNA transcripts were the template for amplifying TCR beta CDR3 regions. First-round RT-PCR targeting the TCR CDR3 was performed with the HTBI primer set. TCRdb used MiXCR to reprocess the multiplex PCR reads, holding one entry per CDR3 protein. The data hold about 290,000 distinct CDR3 sequences, with roughly a fifth observed a single time. For ophthalmopathy patients, the Clinical Activity Score was at least 3 and the NOSPECS grade at least 4; duration was under 3 months. The PBMCs had their origin in around 9.1 ml of fresh peripheral blood.

The chain couples TRBV2 to TRBJ1-2; D is possibly TRBD1 (6 bases). The sequence was obtained from a man in his forties or fifties with Graves' ophthalmopathy. The sample was blood. The CDR3: CASSRDNPNYGYTF. CDR3 DNA sequence: TGTGCCAGCAGTAGGGACAATCCCAACTATGGCTACACCTTC.